This T cell receptor beta chain was captured in a study of T-cell reconstitution after alpha-beta-depleted transplantation in children. This sample's TCRbeta library carried unique molecular identifier barcodes. TCRdb recomputed calls from the PCR reads with MiXCR, one row per CDR3 protein. The sample contains 800,000 to 1,000,000 distinct CDR3 sequences, roughly 31% of which appear only once. General study results and limits: Surviving recipient T cells and intrathymic progenitors accounted for some patients' high TCRbeta diversity at day 60. The origin of alpha-beta T cells about two months after transplant was reportedly several hundred expanded graft clones. Newly produced T cells mostly accounted for T-cell counts and diversity one year post-transplant.

This CDR3 spans 16 amino acids. J lost 1 base, V lost 5 bases, and 7 bases had no gene match. CDR1 is LGHNA and CDR2 is YSLEER in the germline V gene. This clonotype was counted between two and nine times. What it binds is not known. The chain joins TRBV4-3 to TRBJ2-2; 7 nucleotides agree with TRBD2. The source was PBMCs, mostly from graft donor cells, collected 360 days after TCRalphabeta/CD19-depleted stem cell transplant. The source is a boy under two years old who had a stem cell transplant for SCID, so the T cells may come from the graft donor. The CDR3, as DNA: TGCGCCAGCAGCACTGTTGCGGGGGTGAACACCGGGGAGCTGTTTTTT. Amino acids: CASSTVAGVNTGELFF.